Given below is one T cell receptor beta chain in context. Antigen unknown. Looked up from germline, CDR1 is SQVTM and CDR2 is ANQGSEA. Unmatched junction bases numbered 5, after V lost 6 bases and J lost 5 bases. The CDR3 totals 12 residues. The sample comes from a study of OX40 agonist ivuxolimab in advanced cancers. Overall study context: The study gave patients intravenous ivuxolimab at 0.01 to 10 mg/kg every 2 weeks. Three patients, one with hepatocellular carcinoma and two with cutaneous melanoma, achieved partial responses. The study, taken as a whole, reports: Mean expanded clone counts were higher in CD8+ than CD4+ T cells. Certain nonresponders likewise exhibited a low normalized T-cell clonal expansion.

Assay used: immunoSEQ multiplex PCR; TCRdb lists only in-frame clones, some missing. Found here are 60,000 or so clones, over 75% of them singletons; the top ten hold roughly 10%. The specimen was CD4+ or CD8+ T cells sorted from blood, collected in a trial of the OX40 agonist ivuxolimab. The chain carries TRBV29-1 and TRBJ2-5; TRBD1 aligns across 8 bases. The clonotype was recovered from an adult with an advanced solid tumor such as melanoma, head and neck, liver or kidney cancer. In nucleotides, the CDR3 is TGCAGCGTCACGACAGGGGTTGAGACCCAGTACTTC. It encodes CSVTTGVETQYF.